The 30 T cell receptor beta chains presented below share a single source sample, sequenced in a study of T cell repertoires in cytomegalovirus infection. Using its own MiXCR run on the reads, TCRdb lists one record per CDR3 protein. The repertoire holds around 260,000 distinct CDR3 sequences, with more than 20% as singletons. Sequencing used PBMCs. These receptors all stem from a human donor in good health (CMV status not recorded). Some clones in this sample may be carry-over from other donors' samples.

Here the CDR3 reads CASSLTGLAGLSGELFF. In DNA form, the CDR3 reads TGTGCCAGCAGCTTGACCGGACTAGCGGGATTAAGTGGGGAGCTGTTTTTT. V is TRBV11-3 and J is TRBJ2-2; 12 nucleotides align to TRBD2. The germline V gene has CDR1 SGHNT and CDR2 YENEEA. Unmatched junction bases numbered 10, after V lost 3 bases and J lost 8 bases. The CDR3 sequence is 17 residues long.

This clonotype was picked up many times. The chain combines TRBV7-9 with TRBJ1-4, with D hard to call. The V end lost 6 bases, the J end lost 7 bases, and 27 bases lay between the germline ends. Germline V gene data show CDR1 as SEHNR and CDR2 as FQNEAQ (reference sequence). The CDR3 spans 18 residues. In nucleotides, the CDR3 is TGTGCCAGCAGTTCGTCCGGGGAGGGCGTTCAGTGGTCTGAAAAACTGTTTTTT. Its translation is CASSSSGEGVQWSEKLFF.

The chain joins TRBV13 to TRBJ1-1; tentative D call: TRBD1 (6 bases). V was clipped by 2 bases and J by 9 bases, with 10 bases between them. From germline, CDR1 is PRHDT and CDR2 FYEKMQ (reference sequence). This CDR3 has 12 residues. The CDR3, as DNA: TGTGCCAGCAGCTTATGGACAGAACAAGCTTTCTTT. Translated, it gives CASSLWTEQAFF.

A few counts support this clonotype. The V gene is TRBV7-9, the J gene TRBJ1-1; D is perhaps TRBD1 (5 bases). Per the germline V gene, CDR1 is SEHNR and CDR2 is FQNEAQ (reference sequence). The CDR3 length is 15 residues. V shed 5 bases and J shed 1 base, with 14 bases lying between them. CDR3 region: CASSPGGGANTEAFF. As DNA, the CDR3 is TGTGCCAGCAGCCCGGGTGGGGGAGCGAACACTGAAGCTTTCTTT. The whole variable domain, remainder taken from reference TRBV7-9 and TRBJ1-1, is DTGVSQNPRHKITKRGQNVTFRCDPISEHNRLYWYRQTLGQGPEFLTYFQNEAQLEKSRLLSDRFSAERPKGSFSTLEIQRTEQGDSAMYLCASSPGGGANTEAFFGQGTRLTVV.

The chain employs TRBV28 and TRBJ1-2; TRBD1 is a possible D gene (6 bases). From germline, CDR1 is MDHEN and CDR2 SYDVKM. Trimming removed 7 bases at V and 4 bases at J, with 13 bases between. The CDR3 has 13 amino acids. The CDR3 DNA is TGTGCCAGCACCCTGGACAGCTTCTATGGCTACACCTTC. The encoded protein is CASTLDSFYGYTF.

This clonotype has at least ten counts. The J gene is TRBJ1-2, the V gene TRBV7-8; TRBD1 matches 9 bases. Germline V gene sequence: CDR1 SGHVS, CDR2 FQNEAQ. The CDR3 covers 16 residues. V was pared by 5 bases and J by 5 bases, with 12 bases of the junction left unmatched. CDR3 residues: CASSRTRTGEDYGYTF. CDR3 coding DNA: TGTGCCAGCAGCCGAACCCGGACAGGGGAGGATTATGGCTACACCTTC.

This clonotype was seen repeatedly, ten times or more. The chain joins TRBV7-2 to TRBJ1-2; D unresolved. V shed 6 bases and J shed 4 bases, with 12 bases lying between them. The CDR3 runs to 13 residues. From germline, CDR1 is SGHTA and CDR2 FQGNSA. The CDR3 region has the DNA TGTGCCAGCAGGGAGTCGGGTGGCTATGGCTACACCTTC. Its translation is CASRESGGYGYTF.

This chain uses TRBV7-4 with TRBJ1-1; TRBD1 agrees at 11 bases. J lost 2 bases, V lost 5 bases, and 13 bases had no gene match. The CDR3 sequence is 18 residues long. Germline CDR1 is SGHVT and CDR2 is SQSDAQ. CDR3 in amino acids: CASSVPGQGVKRNTEAFF. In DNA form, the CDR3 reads TGTGCCAGCAGCGTTCCGGGACAGGGGGTCAAGAGAAACACTGAAGCTTTCTTT.

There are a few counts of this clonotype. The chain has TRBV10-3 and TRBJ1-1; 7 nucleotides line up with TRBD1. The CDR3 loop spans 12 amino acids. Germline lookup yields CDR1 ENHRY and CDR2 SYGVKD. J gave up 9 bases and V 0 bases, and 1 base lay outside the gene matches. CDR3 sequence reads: CAISESTGKAFF. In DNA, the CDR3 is TGTGCCATCAGTGAGTCGACAGGGAAAGCTTTCTTT.

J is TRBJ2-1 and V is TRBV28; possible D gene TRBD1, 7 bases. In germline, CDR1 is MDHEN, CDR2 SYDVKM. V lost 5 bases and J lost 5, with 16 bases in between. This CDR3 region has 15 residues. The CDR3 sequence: CASSHQGGFDNEQFF. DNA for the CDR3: TGTGCCAGCAGTCACCAGGGGGGATTCGACAATGAGCAGTTCTTC.

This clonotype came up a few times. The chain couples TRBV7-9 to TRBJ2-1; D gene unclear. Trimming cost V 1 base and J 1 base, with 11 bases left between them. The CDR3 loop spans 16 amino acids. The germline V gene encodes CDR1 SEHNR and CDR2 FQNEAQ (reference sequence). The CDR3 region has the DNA TGTGCCAGCAGCTTAGGCTGGGGAAGGTCCTACAATGAGCAGTTCTTC. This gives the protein CASSLGWGRSYNEQFF.

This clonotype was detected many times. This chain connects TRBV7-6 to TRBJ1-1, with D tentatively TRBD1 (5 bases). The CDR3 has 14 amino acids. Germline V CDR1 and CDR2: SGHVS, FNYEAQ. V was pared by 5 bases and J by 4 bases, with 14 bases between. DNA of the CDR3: TGTGCCAGCAGCCGGGGACTGGGAGGCACTGAAGCTTTCTTT. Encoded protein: CASSRGLGGTEAFF.

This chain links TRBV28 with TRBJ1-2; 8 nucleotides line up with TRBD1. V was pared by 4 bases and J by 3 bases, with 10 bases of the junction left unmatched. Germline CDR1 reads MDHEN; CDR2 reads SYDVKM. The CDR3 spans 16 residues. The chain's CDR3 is CASSSNTGGGYYGYTF. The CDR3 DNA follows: TGTGCCAGCAGTTCCAATACAGGGGGAGGTTACTATGGCTACACCTTC.

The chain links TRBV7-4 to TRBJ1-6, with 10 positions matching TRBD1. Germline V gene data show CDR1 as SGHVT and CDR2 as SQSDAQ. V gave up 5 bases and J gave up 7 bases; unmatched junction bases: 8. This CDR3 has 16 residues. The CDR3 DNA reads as TGTGCCAGCAGCCCGTCGACAGGGGGCCTGAATTCACCCCTCCACTTT. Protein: CASSPSTGGLNSPLHF.

CDR3 loop: CASSRLAGVEGSYNEQFF. CDR3 coding DNA: TGCGCCAGCAGTCGACTAGCGGGAGTCGAGGGGTCCTACAATGAGCAGTTCTTC. J is TRBJ2-1 and V is TRBV10-1, with 12 positions matching TRBD2. The CDR3 is 18 amino acids. CDR1 WNHNN and CDR2 SYGVQD come from the germline V gene (reference sequence). Losses at the gene ends were 5 bases for V and 1 base for J; bases not matched to a gene: 9.

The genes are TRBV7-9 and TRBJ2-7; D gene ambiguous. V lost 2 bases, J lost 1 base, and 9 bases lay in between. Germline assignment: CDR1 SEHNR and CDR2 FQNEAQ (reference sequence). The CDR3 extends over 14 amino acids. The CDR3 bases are TGTGCCAGCAGCTTATTGGCAGCATCCTACGAGCAGTACTTC. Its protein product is CASSLLAASYEQYF.

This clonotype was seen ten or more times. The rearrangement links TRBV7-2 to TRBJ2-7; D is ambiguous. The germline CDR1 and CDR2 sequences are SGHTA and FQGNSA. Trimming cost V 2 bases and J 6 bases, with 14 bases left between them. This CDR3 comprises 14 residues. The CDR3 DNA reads TGTGCCAGCAGCTTAATGATGCCGGGTACCGAGCAGTACTTC. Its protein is CASSLMMPGTEQYF.

Here the CDR3 reads CASSYGAGPYNEQFF. The DNA of the CDR3 is TGTGCCAGCAGTTACGGAGCGGGACCTTACAATGAGCAGTTCTTC. The chain has TRBV6-5 and TRBJ2-1; 7 nucleotides agree with TRBD2. This CDR3 has 15 residues. CDR1 is MNHEY, CDR2 SVGAGI, per germline. The V segment lost 2 bases and the J segment 4 bases; nucleotides outside the gene matches: 5.

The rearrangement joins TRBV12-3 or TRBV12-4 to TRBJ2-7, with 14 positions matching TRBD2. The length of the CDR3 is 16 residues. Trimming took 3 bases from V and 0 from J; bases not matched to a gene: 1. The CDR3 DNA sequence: TGTGCCAGCAGTTTTGGGACTAGCGGGAGCTCCTACGAGCAGTACTTC. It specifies CASSFGTSGSSYEQYF.

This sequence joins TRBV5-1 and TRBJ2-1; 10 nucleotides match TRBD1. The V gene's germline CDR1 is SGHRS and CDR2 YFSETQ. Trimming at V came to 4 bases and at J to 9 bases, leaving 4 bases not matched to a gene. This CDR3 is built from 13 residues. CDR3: CASSVGQGLEQFF. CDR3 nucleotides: TGCGCCAGCAGCGTGGGACAGGGGCTTGAGCAGTTCTTC.

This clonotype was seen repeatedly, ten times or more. In DNA form, the CDR3 reads TGTGCCAGCAGCTTAGCTAGCGGGAGTCATGAGCAGTTCTTC. Translation gives CASSLASGSHEQFF. The V gene is TRBV7-2, the J gene TRBJ2-1, with 9 bases fitting TRBD2. The CDR3 length is 14 residues. After removal of 0 bases from V and 8 bases from J, the junction contained 2 bases not matched to a gene. From germline, CDR1 is SGHTA and CDR2 FQGNSA.

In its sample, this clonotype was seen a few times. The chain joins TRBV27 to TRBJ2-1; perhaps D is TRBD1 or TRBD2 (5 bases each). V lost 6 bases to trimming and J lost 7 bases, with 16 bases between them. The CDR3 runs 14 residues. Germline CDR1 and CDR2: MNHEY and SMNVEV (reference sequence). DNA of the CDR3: TGTGCCAGCAGCCAAGGGACGGTGGTGAATGAGCAGTTCTTC. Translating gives CASSQGTVVNEQFF.

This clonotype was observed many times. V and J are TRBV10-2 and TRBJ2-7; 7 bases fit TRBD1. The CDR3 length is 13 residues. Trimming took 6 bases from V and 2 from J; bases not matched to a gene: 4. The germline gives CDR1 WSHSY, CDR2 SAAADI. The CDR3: CASSADRTYEQYF. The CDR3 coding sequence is TGCGCCAGCAGCGCGGACAGGACCTACGAGCAGTACTTC.

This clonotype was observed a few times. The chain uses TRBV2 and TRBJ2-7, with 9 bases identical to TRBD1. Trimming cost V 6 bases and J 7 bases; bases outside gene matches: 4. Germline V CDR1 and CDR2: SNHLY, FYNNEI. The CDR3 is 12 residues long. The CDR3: CASRDRGLEQYF. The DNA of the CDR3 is TGTGCCAGCAGAGACAGGGGGTTGGAGCAGTACTTC.

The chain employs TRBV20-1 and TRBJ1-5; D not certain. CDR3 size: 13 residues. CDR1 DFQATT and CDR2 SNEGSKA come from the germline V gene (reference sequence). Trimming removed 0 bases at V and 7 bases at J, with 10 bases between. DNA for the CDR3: TGCAGTGCTAGAGATCGAAGCGTCCAGCCCCAGCATTTT. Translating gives CSARDRSVQPQHF.

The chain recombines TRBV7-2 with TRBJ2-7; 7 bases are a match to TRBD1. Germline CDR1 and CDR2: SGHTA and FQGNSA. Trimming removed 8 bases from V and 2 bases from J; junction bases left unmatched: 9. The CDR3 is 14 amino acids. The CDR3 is CASGRTGAAYEQYF. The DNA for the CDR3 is TGTGCCAGCGGGAGAACAGGGGCAGCCTACGAGCAGTACTTC.

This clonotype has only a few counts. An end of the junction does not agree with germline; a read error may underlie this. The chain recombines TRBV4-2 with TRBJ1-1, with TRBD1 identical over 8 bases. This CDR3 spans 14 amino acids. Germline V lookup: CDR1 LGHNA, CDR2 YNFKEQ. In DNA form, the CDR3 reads TGTGCCAGCAGCCAGGGGGACAGGCCAACTGGAGCTTTCTTT. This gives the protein CASSQGDRPTGAFF.

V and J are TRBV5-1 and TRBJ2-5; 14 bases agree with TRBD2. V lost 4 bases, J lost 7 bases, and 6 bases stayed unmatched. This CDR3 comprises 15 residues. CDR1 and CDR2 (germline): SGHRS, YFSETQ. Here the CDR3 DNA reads TGCGCCAGCAGCGAGACTAGCGGGGGGGCGTCGACCCAGTACTTC. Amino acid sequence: CASSETSGGASTQYF.

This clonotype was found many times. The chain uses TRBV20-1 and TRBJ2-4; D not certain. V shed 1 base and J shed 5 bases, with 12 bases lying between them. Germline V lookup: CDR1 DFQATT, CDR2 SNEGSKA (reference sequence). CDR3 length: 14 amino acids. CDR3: CSARGFRAENIQYF. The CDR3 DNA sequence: TGCAGTGCTAGAGGCTTCCGGGCCGAAAACATTCAGTACTTC.

This CDR3 is CASSPQPLSSYNSPLHF. The CDR3 nucleotides read TGTGCCAGCAGTCCTCAGCCGTTGAGCTCCTATAATTCACCCCTCCACTTT. The V gene is TRBV27, the J gene TRBJ1-6; D is ambiguous. The CDR3 loop spans 17 amino acids. The V gene's germline CDR1 is MNHEY and CDR2 SMNVEV (reference sequence). Deletions cut 5 bases from V and 0 bases from J, with 14 bases between.